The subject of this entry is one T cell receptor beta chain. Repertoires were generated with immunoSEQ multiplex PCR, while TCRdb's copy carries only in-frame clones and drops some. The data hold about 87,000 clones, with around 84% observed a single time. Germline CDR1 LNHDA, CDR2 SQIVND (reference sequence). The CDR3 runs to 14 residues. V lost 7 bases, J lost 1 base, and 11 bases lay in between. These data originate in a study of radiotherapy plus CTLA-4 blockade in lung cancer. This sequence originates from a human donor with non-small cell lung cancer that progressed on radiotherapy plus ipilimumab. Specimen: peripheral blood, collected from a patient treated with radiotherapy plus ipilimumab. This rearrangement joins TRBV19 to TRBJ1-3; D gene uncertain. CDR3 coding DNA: TGTGCCAGTATCACGACCCCGTCTGGAAACACCATATATTTT. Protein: CASITTPSGNTIYF.